What follows are 5 T cell receptor beta chains derived from one specimen sequenced in a study of Ad26.COV2.S vaccination and SARS-CoV-2 variants. Treatment here: 19 received Ad26.COV2.S at low or high dose, single or two shots; about five received placebo; per-sample allocation not given. All samples were drawn on day 63, counting from the first vaccine or placebo injection. Measured with immunoSEQ multiplex PCR; TCRdb has only the in-frame clones, and not every one. Of approximately 250,000 clones in the sample, about 83% were seen once. The source was peripheral blood, collected in a trial of Ad26.COV2.S vaccine versus placebo. The receptors were gathered from a person aged 18-65 years who received the Ad26.COV2.S COVID-19 vaccine or a placebo.

The table lists this clone with a count of one. The chain is built from TRBV25-1 and TRBJ2-3; D may be TRBD1 or TRBD2 (6 bases each). CDR3 length: 17 amino acids. The germline V gene has CDR1 MGHDK and CDR2 SYGVNS. Trimming pared 6 bases from V and 2 bases from J, leaving 21 bases between. In nucleotides, the CDR3 is TGTGCCAGCAGCCCCGCCCCTGGGGGGCCCACCACAGATACGCAGTATTTT. It specifies CASSPAPGGPTTDTQYF.

The chain carries TRBV18 and TRBJ2-2; 7 nucleotides match TRBD2. The length of the CDR3 is 15 residues. V lost 6 bases, J lost 0 bases, and 4 bases stayed unmatched. Looked up from germline, CDR1 is KGHSH and CDR2 is LQKENI. For the CDR3, the DNA is TGTGCCAGCTCGCAGGGAGGGACGAACACCGGGGAGCTGTTTTTT. This gives the protein CASSQGGTNTGELFF.

The chain uses TRBV6-5 and TRBJ1-2, with 8 bases aligning to TRBD1. CDR3 size: 14 residues. V shed 4 bases, J shed 4 bases, and the junction held 5 bases outside the gene matches. Germline CDR1 reads MNHEY; CDR2 reads SVGAGI. CDR3 bases: TGTGCCAGCAGTTCAGGGGGCGCAGGCTATGGCTACACCTTC. It specifies CASSSGGAGYGYTF.

In nucleotides, the CDR3 is TGTGCCAGCAGTGAAGGACTGTCTAATGAAAAACTGTTTTTT. It codes for CASSEGLSNEKLFF. This rearrangement joins TRBV25-1 to TRBJ1-4; D remains ambiguous. The CDR3 is 14 amino acids. Trimming left V 2 bases short and J 3 bases short, with 7 bases between. CDR1 is MGHDK, CDR2 SYGVNS, per germline.

This clone was seen a single time. The chain's CDR3 is CASSLGLTQETQYF. In nucleotides, the CDR3 is TGTGCCAGCAGCTTAGGTTTAACACAAGAGACCCAGTACTTC. The chain is built from TRBV7-2 and TRBJ2-5; D gene uncertain. The CDR3 spans 14 residues. The germline V gene has CDR1 SGHTA and CDR2 FQGNSA. With 1 base removed from V and 2 bases from J, the gap between germline ends came to 8 bases.